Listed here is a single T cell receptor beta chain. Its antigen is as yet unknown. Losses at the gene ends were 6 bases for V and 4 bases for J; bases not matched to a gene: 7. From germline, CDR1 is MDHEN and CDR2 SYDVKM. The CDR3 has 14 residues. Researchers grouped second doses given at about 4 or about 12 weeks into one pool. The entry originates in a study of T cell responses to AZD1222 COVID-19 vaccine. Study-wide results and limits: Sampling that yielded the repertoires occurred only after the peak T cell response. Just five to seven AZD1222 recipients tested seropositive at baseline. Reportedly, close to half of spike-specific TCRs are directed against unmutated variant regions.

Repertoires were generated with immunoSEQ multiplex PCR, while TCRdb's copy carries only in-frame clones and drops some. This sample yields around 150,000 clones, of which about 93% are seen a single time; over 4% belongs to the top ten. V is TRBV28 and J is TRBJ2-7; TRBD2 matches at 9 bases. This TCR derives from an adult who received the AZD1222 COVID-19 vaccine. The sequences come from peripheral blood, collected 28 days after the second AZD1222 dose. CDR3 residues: CASRRLAEEYEQYF. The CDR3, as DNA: TGTGCCAGCAGAAGACTAGCGGAGGAATACGAGCAGTACTTC.